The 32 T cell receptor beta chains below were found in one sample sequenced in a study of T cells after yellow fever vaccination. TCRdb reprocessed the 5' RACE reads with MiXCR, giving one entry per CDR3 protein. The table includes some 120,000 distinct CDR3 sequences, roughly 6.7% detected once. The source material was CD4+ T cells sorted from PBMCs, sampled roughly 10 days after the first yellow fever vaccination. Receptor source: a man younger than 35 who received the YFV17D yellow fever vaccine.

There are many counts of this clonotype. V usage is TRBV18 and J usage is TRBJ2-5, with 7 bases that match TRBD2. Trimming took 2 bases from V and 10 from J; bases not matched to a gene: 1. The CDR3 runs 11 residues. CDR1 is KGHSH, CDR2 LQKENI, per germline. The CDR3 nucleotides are TGTGCCAGCTCACCAGGGGAGGGCCAGTACTTC. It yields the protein CASSPGEGQYF.

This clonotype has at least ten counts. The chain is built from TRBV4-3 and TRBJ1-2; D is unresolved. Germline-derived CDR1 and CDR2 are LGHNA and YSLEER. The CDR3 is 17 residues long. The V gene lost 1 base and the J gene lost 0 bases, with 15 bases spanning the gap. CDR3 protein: CASSQAITEASNYGYTF. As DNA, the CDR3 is TGCGCCAGCAGCCAAGCAATAACGGAGGCTTCTAACTATGGCTACACCTTC.

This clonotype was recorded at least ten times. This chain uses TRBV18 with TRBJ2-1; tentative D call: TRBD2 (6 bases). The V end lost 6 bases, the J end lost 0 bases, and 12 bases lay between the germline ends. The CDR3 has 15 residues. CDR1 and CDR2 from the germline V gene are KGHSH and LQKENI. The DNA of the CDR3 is TGTGCCAGCTCCCAAGGACTAAACTCCTACAATGAGCAGTTCTTC. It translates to CASSQGLNSYNEQFF.

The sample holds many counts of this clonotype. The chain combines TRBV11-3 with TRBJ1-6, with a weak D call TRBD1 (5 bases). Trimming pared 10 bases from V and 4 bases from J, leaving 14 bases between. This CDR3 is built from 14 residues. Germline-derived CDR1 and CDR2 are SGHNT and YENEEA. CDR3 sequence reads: CATRARTYNSPLHF. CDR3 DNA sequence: TGTGCCACTAGGGCCAGGACATATAATTCACCCCTCCACTTT.

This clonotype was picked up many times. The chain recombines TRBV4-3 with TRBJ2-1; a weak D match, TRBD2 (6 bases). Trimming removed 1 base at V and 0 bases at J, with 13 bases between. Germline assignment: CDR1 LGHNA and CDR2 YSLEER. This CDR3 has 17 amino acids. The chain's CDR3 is CASSQGLDYNSYNEQFF. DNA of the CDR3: TGCGCCAGCAGCCAAGGACTGGACTACAACTCCTACAATGAGCAGTTCTTC.

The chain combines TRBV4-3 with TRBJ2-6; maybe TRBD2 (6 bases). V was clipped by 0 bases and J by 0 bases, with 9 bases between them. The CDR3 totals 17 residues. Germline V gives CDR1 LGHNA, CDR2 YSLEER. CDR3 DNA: TGCGCCAGCAGCCAAGAGGGACTGAACTCTGGGGCCAACGTCCTGACTTTC. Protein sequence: CASSQEGLNSGANVLTF.

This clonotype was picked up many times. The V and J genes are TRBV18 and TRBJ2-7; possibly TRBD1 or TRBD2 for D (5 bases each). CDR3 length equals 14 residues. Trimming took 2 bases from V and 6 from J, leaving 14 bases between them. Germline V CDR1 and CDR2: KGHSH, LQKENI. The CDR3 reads CASSPSQGRGEQYF. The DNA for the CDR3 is TGTGCCAGCTCACCAAGCCAGGGACGAGGCGAGCAGTACTTC. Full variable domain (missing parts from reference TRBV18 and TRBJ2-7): NAGVMQNPRHLVRRRGQEARLRCSPMKGHSHVYWYRQLPEEGLKFMVYLQKENIIDESGMPKERFSAEFPKEGPSILRIQQVVRGDSAAYFCASSPSQGRGEQYFGPGTRLTVT.

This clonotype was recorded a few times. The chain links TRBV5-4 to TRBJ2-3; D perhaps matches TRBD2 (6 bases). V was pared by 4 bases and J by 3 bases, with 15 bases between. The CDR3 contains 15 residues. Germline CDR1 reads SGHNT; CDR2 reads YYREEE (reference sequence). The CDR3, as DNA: TGTGCCAGCAGCCTCGGGGGAGTAAGGACAGATACGCAGTATTTT. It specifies CASSLGGVRTDTQYF.

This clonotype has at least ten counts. The CDR3 here is CASSVDSAYNEQFF. The CDR3 DNA follows: TGCGCCAGCAGCGTAGACAGTGCCTACAATGAGCAGTTCTTC. The chain links TRBV5-1 to TRBJ2-1; D is perhaps TRBD1 (5 bases). The germline V gene encodes CDR1 SGHRS and CDR2 YFSETQ. The CDR3 covers 14 residues. V was pared by 4 bases and J by 2 bases, with 10 bases between.

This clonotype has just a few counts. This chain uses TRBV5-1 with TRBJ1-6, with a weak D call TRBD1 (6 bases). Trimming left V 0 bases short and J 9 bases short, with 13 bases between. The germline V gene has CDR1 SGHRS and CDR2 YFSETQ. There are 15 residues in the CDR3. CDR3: CASSLETGSISPLHF. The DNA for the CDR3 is TGCGCCAGCAGCTTGGAAACAGGGTCGATTTCACCCCTCCACTTT.

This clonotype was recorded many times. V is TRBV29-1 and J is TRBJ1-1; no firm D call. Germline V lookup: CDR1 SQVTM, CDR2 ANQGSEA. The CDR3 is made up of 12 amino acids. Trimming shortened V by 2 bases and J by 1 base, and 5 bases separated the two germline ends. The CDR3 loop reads CSVETGNTEAFF. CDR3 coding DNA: TGCAGCGTTGAAACTGGGAACACTGAAGCTTTCTTT.

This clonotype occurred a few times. The CDR3 bases are TGTGCCAGCAGTTCGGGACAGGGTGGATCTGGAAACACCATATATTTT. Encoded protein: CASSSGQGGSGNTIYF. This chain connects TRBV6-5 to TRBJ1-3, with TRBD1 matching over 9 bases. This CDR3 region has 16 residues. Germline V gene sequence: CDR1 MNHEY, CDR2 SVGAGI. The trim removed 4 bases at V and 1 base at J, leaving 5 bases unmatched.

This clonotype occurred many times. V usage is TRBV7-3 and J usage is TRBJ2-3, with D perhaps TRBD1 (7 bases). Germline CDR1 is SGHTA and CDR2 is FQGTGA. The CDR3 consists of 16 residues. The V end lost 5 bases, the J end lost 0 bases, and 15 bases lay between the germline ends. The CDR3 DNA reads TGTGCCAGCAGCCCCCAACAGGGGACTAGCACAGATACGCAGTATTTT. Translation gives CASSPQQGTSTDTQYF. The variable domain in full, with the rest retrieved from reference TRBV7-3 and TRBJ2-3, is GAGVSQTPSNKVTEKGKYVELRCDPISGHTALYWYRQSLGQGPEFLIYFQGTGAADDSGLPNDRFFAVRPEGSVSTLKIQRTERGDSAVYLCASSPQQGTSTDTQYFGPGTRLTVL.

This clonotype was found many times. CDR3 residues: CASSPRQAYNQPQHF. The CDR3 DNA reads TGTGCCAGTAGTCCTAGACAGGCCTACAATCAGCCCCAGCATTTT. The genes are TRBV19 and TRBJ1-5, with D maybe TRBD1 (6 bases). The CDR3 totals 15 residues. Germline V lookup: CDR1 LNHDA, CDR2 SQIVND (reference sequence). Trimming removed 5 bases from V and 3 bases from J, with 14 bases in between.

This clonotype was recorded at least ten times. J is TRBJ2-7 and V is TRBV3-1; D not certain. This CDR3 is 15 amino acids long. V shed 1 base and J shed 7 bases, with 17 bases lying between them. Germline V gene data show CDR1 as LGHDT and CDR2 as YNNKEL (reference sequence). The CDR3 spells CASSQGAGPTGEQYF. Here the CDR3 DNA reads TGTGCCAGCAGCCAAGGGGCAGGCCCTACGGGTGAGCAGTACTTC.

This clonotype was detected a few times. CDR3: CASSLIGAGSGANVLTF. For the CDR3, the DNA is TGTGCCAGCAGCCTGATCGGGGCCGGCTCTGGGGCCAACGTCCTGACTTTC. The V gene is TRBV9, the J gene TRBJ2-6, with D perhaps assigned TRBD1 or TRBD2 (5 bases each). V lost 4 bases and J 0 bases, leaving 14 bases between the germline ends. Germline V gives CDR1 SGDLS, CDR2 YYNGEE. The CDR3 extends over 17 amino acids.

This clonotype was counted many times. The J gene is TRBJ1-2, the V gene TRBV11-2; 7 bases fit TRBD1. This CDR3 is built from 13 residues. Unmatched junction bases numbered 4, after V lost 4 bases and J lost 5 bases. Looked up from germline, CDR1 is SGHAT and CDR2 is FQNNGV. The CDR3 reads CASSSGQDYGYTF. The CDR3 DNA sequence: TGTGCCAGCAGCTCCGGACAGGATTATGGCTACACCTTC.

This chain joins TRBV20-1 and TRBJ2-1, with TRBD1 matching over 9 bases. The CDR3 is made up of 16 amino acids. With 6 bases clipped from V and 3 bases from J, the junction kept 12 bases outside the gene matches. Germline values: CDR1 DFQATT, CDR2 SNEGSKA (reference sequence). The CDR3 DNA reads TGCAGTGCACGAAATCCCGGGACAGGGCACTACAATGAGCAGTTCTTC. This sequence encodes CSARNPGTGHYNEQFF.

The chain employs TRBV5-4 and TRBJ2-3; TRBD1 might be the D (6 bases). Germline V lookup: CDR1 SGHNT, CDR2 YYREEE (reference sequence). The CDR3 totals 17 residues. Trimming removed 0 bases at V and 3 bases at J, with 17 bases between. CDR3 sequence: CASSLARLSQGTDTQYF. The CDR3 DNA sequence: TGTGCCAGCAGCTTGGCCAGACTGTCCCAGGGGACAGATACGCAGTATTTT.

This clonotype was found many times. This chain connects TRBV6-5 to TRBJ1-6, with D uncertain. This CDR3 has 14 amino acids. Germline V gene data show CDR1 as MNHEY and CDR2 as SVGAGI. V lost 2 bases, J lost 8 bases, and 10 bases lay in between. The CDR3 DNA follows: TGTGCCAGCAGTTACCAGGACGGGTATTCACCCCTCCACTTT. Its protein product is CASSYQDGYSPLHF.

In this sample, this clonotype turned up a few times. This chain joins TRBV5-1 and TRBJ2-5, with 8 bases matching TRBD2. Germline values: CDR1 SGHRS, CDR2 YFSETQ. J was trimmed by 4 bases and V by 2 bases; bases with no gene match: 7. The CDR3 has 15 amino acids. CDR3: CASSLITGGLETQYF. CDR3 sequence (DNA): TGCGCCAGCAGCTTAATTACGGGGGGGCTAGAGACCCAGTACTTC.

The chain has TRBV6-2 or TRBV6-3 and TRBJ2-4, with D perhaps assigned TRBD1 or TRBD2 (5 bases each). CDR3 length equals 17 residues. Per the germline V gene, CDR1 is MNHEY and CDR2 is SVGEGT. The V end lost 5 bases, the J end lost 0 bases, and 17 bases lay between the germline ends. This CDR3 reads CASSNTGTYVAKNIQYF. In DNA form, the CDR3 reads TGTGCCAGCAGTAATACCGGGACGTACGTAGCCAAAAACATTCAGTACTTC.

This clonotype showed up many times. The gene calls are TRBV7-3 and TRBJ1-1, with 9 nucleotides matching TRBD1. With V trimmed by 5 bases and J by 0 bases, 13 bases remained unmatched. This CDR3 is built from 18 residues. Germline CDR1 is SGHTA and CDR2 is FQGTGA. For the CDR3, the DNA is TGTGCCAGCAGCCGAACGGGAGGACAGGGGACTTTGAACACTGAAGCTTTCTTT. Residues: CASSRTGGQGTLNTEAFF.

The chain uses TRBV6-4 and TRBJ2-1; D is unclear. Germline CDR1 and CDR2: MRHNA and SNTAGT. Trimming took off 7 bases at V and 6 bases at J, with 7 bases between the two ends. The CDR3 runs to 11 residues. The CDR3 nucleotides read TGTGCCAGCAAAGGCCGCAATGAGCAGTTCTTC. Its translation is CASKGRNEQFF.

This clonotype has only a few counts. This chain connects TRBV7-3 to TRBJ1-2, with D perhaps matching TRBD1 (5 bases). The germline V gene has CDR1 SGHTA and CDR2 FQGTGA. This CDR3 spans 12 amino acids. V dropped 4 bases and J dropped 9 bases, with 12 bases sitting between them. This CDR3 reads CASSSRDGRYTF. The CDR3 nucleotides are TGTGCCAGCAGCTCCCGGGACGGCCGCTACACCTTC.

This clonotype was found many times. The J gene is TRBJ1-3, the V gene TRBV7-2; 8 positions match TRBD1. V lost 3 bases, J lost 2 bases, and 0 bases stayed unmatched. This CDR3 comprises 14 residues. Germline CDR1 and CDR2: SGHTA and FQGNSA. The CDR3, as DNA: TGTGCCAGCAGCTTGGACAGGGCTGGAAACACCATATATTTT. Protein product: CASSLDRAGNTIYF. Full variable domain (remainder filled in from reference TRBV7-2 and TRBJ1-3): GAGVSQSPSNKVTEKGKDVELRCDPISGHTALYWYRQSLGQGLEFLIYFQGNSAPDKSGLPSDRFSAERTGGSVSTLTIQRTQQEDSAVYLCASSLDRAGNTIYFGEGSWLTVV.

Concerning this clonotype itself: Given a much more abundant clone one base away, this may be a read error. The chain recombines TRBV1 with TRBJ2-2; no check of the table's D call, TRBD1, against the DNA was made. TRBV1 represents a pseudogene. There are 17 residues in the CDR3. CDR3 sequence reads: CTSRPRSLGPLAGELFF. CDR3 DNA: TGCACCAGCCGCCCCCGGAGCCTGGGACCCCTCGCGGGGGAGCTGTTTTTT.

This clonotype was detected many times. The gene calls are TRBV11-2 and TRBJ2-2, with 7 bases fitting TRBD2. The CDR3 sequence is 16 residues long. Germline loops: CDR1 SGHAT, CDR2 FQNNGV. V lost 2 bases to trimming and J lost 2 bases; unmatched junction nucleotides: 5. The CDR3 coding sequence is TGTGCCAGCAGCTTATTAGCGGGCCCAAACACCGGGGAGCTGTTTTTT. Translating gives CASSLLAGPNTGELFF.

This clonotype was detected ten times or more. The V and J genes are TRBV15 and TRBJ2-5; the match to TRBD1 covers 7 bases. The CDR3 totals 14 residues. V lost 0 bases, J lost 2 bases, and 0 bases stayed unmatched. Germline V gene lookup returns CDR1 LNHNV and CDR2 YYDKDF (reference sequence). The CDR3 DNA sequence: TGTGCCACCAGCAGAGACAGGGGGCAAGAGACCCAGTACTTC. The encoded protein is CATSRDRGQETQYF.

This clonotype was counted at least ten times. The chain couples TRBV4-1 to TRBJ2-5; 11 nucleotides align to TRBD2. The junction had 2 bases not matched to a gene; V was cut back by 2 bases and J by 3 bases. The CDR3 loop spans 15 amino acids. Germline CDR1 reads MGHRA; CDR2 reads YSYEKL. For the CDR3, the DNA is TGCGCCAGCAGCCAACTGACTAGCGGGGAAGAGACCCAGTACTTC. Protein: CASSQLTSGEETQYF.

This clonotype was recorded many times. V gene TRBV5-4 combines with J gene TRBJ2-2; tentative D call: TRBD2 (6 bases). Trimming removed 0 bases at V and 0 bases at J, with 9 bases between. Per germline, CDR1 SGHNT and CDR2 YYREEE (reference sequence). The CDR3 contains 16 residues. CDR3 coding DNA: TGTGCCAGCAGCTTGGTCTGGGGGGCGAACACCGGGGAGCTGTTTTTT. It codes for CASSLVWGANTGELFF.

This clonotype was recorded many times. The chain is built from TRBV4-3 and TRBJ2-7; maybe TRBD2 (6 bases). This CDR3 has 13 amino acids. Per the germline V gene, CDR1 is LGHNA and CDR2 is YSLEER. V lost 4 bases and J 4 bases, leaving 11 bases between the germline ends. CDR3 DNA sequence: TGCGCCAGCAGCCGCGGGGTGGAGTACGAGCAGTACTTC. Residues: CASSRGVEYEQYF.